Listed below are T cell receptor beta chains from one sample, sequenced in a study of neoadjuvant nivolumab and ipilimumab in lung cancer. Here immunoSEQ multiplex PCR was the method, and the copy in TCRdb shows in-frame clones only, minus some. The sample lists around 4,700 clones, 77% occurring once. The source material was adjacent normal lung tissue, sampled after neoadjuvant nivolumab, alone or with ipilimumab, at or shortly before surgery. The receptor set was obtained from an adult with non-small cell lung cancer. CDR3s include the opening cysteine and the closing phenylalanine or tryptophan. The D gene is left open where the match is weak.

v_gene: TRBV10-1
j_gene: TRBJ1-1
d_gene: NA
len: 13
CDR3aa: CASSELRNTEAFF

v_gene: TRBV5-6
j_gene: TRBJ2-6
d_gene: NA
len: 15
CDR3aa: CASSLVRSGANVLTF

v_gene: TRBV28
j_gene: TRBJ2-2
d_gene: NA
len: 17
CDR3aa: CASSSRVGGGLTGELFF

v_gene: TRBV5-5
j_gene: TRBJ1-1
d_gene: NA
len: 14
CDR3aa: CASSPLAGNTEAFF

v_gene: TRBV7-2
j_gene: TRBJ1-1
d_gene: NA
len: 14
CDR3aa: CASSLGRANTEAFF

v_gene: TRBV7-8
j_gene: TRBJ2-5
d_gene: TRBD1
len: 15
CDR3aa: CASRLGTGVQETQYF

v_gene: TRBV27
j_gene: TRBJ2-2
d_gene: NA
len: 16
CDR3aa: CASSMQRFANTGELFF

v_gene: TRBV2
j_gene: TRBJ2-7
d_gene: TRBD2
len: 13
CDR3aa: CASSEAVAGTQYF

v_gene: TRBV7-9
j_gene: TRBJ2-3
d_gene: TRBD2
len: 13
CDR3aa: CASSGGGADTQYF

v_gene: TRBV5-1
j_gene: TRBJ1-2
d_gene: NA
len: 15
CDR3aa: CASSPNGGTNYGYTF

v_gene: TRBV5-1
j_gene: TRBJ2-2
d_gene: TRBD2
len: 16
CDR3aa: CASSLRTSGDTGELFF

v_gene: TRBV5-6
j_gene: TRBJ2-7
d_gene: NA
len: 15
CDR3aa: CASSLYGDTVNEQYF

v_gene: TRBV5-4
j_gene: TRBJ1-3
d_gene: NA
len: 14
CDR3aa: CASSLASDGNTIYF

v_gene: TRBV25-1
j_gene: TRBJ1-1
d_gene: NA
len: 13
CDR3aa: CASSEYTYTEAFF

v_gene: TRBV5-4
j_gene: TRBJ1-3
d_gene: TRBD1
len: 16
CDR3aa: CASSPGTGATGNTIYF

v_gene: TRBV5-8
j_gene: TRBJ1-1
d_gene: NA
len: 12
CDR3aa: CASSLPPTEAFF

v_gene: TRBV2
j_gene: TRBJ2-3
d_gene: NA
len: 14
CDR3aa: CASSERLGTDTQYF

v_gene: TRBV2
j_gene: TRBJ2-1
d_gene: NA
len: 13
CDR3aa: CASEPPKVNEQFF

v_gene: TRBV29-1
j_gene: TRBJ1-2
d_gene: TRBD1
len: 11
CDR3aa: CSVRTGVSYTF

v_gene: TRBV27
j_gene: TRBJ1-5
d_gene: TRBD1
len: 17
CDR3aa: CASSSGQGSYSNQPQHF

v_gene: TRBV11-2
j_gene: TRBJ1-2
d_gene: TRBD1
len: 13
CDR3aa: CASSLGDRESYTF

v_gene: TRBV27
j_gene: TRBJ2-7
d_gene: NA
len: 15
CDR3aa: CASSQYAGSSYEQYF